These 24 T cell receptor beta chains were sequenced from one sample in a study of blood T cells in healthy people across ages. Sample-barcoded 5' priming and a J-beta primer mix drove a second PCR of 7 to 11 cycles. TCRdb redid the calling of the 5' RACE reads with MiXCR, one entry per CDR3 protein. Of 1.4 million or so distinct CDR3 sequences in the sample, about 42% are singletons; the top ten hold approximately 4%. Sequencing used blood. These receptors came from a woman between 18 and 30 years old in good health.

This chain joins TRBV6-2 or TRBV6-3 and TRBJ2-1, with 9 bases lining up with TRBD2. CDR1 is MNHEY, CDR2 SVGEGT, per germline. Trimming removed 5 bases from V and 7 bases from J; junction bases left unmatched: 9. The CDR3 totals 15 residues. CDR3 sequence reads: CASSPLLAGSNEQFF. The CDR3 DNA sequence: TGTGCCAGCAGTCCCTTACTAGCGGGTTCGAATGAGCAGTTCTTC.

This clonotype has only a few counts. The rearrangement uses TRBV2 and TRBJ1-4; D not certain. CDR3 length: 12 amino acids. Trimming shortened V by 3 bases and J by 7 bases, and 6 bases separated the two germline ends. CDR1 and CDR2 (germline): SNHLY, FYNNEI. CDR3 protein: CASSERAEKLFF. CDR3 DNA sequence: TGTGCCAGCAGTGAGCGAGCTGAAAAACTGTTTTTT.

This clonotype has only one observation. V usage is TRBV29-1 and J usage is TRBJ2-7; possible D gene TRBD1, 6 bases. Trimming shortened V by 7 bases and J by 0 bases, and 10 bases separated the two germline ends. CDR3 length: 12 residues. The germline V gene has CDR1 SQVTM and CDR2 ANQGSEA. This CDR3 is CSGGHSSYEQYF. Here the CDR3 DNA reads TGCAGCGGGGGACACAGCTCCTACGAGCAGTACTTC.

There are a few counts of this clonotype. The rearrangement links TRBV4-3 to TRBJ1-4, with 10 bases aligning to TRBD1. The trim removed 1 base at V and 6 bases at J, leaving 5 bases unmatched. The CDR3 runs to 16 residues. CDR1 is LGHNA and CDR2 is YSLEER in the germline V gene. Written as DNA, the CDR3 is TGCGCCAGCAGCCAAGTAATGGGGACAGGGGATGAAAAACTGTTTTTT. It specifies CASSQVMGTGDEKLFF.

The genes are TRBV3-1 and TRBJ2-5, with D possibly TRBD2 on 6 matching bases. The germline V gene encodes CDR1 LGHDT and CDR2 YNNKEL (reference sequence). CDR3 size: 13 residues. V was clipped by 3 bases and J by 3 bases, with 8 bases between them. The CDR3 DNA is TGTGCCAGCAGCCACCTAGCGAAAGAGACCCAGTACTTC. Its protein product is CASSHLAKETQYF.

The chain links TRBV28 to TRBJ2-7; the match to TRBD2 covers 8 bases. The CDR3 consists of 15 residues. J gave up 3 bases and V 6 bases, and 10 bases lay outside the gene matches. In germline, CDR1 is MDHEN, CDR2 SYDVKM. CDR3 DNA: TGTGCCAGCAGGGGGAGCGGGGGCTTTTTCTACGAGCAGTACTTC. Amino acids: CASRGSGGFFYEQYF. Full variable domain (remainder filled in from reference TRBV28 and TRBJ2-7): DVKVTQSSRYLVKRTGEKVFLECVQDMDHENMFWYRQDPGLGLRLIYFSYDVKMKEKGDIPEGYSVSREKKERFSLILESASTNQTSMYLCASRGSGGFFYEQYFGPGTRLTVT.

A few counts support this clonotype. V and J are TRBV3-1 and TRBJ2-1; weak D call: TRBD2 (7 bases). Trimming removed 1 base at V and 7 bases at J, with 17 bases between. Germline V lookup: CDR1 LGHDT, CDR2 YNNKEL (reference sequence). The CDR3 runs to 16 residues. Here the CDR3 reads CASSQVGGGARNEQFF. The DNA for the CDR3 is TGTGCCAGCAGCCAAGTCGGTGGGGGGGCCAGGAATGAGCAGTTCTTC.

This clonotype appeared many times. This rearrangement joins TRBV6-5 to TRBJ1-2; no definite D call. The CDR3 runs 12 residues. Germline V gene sequence: CDR1 MNHEY, CDR2 SVGAGI. The V gene lost 2 bases and the J gene lost 2 bases, with 3 bases spanning the gap. The CDR3 loop reads CASSYGNYGYTF. DNA for the CDR3: TGTGCCAGCAGTTACGGGAACTATGGCTACACCTTC.

Only a few counts were recorded for this clonotype. The chain couples TRBV20-1 to TRBJ2-3, with 12 bases matching TRBD2. Trimming cost V 6 bases and J 4 bases; bases outside gene matches: 8. The CDR3 consists of 15 residues. Germline V gene sequence: CDR1 DFQATT, CDR2 SNEGSKA (reference sequence). This CDR3 is CSADTSGRRSDTQYF. DNA for the CDR3: TGCAGTGCAGATACTAGCGGGAGGCGATCAGATACGCAGTATTTT.

The chain combines TRBV4-3 with TRBJ2-1; 13 nucleotides line up with TRBD2. V lost 5 bases, J lost 10 bases, and 8 bases stayed unmatched. The germline V gene encodes CDR1 LGHNA and CDR2 YSLEER. The CDR3 is 15 residues long. The CDR3 here is CASSYLLAGGVEQFF. CDR3 in DNA: TGCGCCAGCAGCTACCTACTAGCGGGGGGGGTGGAGCAGTTCTTC.

This clonotype turned up a few times. The chain employs TRBV3-1 and TRBJ2-5; a weak D match, TRBD2 (5 bases). V lost 2 bases, J lost 5 bases, and 9 bases lay in between. This CDR3 comprises 13 residues. Germline V gives CDR1 LGHDT, CDR2 YNNKEL (reference sequence). For the CDR3, the DNA is TGTGCCAGCAGCCAATTTAGCGCTGAGACCCAGTACTTC. It yields the protein CASSQFSAETQYF.

A few counts support this clonotype. The chain recombines TRBV6-5 with TRBJ2-3; unclear D gene. V was pared by 8 bases and J by 2 bases, with 11 bases between. Germline V gene data show CDR1 as MNHEY and CDR2 as SVGAGI. CDR3 size: 13 residues. The CDR3 loop reads CASWSLDTDTQYF. DNA of the CDR3: TGTGCCAGCTGGAGCCTGGACACAGATACGCAGTATTTT.

This clonotype was picked up one time. The chain links TRBV28 to TRBJ2-2; the match to TRBD1 covers 9 bases. Germline loops: CDR1 MDHEN, CDR2 SYDVKM. The length of the CDR3 is 16 residues. The ends lost 5 bases at V and 2 bases at J; junction bases unmatched: 6. The DNA of the CDR3 is TGTGCCAGCAGTGCCTCGGGACAGGGAAACACCGGGGAGCTGTTTTTT. Protein product: CASSASGQGNTGELFF. Combining the CDR3 with reference TRBV28 and TRBJ2-2 gives the whole variable domain DVKVTQSSRYLVKRTGEKVFLECVQDMDHENMFWYRQDPGLGLRLIYFSYDVKMKEKGDIPEGYSVSREKKERFSLILESASTNQTSMYLCASSASGQGNTGELFFGEGSRLTVL.

This clonotype was counted only a few times. The genes are TRBV6-2 or TRBV6-3 and TRBJ2-5, with 9 bases aligning to TRBD2. The CDR3 contains 14 residues. V lost 5 bases, J lost 3 bases, and 4 bases stayed unmatched. Per germline, CDR1 MNHEY and CDR2 SVGEGT. The CDR3 DNA reads as TGTGCCAGCAGTGACCGACTAGCGGAAGAGACCCAGTACTTC. Protein product: CASSDRLAEETQYF.

This rearrangement joins TRBV7-2 to TRBJ1-4, with 9 bases matching TRBD1. CDR3 length: 14 residues. With 5 bases clipped from V and 8 bases from J, the junction kept 6 bases outside the gene matches. Germline V lookup: CDR1 SGHTA, CDR2 FQGNSA. The CDR3 region is CASSLDRGEEKLFF. The CDR3, as DNA: TGTGCCAGCAGCCTGGACAGGGGAGAAGAAAAACTGTTTTTT.

The V call is TRBV27, the J call TRBJ2-5, with TRBD1 as a possible D gene (6 bases). Germline V gives CDR1 MNHEY, CDR2 SMNVEV (reference sequence). CDR3 length: 15 residues. V lost 6 bases, J lost 1 base, and 15 bases lay in between. This CDR3 is CASRAGQGFQETQYF. CDR3 coding DNA: TGTGCCAGCAGAGCCGGTCAGGGGTTCCAAGAGACCCAGTACTTC.

The gene calls are TRBV12-3 or TRBV12-4 and TRBJ1-6; D is unclear. This CDR3 contains 14 residues. Between the trimmed V and J ends, which lost 2 bases and 4 bases, there was a span of 6 bases. The CDR3 sequence: CASSLRIYNSPLHF. CDR3 in DNA: TGTGCCAGCAGTTTAAGGATTTATAATTCACCCCTCCACTTT.

The chain combines TRBV2 with TRBJ2-3, with unresolved D. This CDR3 contains 12 residues. V shed 6 bases and J shed 7 bases, with 11 bases lying between them. CDR1 is SNHLY and CDR2 is FYNNEI in the germline V gene. This chain's CDR3 is CASRLDLNTQYF. In DNA, the CDR3 is TGTGCCAGCAGACTTGACTTGAATACGCAGTATTTT.

The J gene is TRBJ2-5, the V gene TRBV18; the match to TRBD2 covers 13 bases. J lost 2 bases, V lost 4 bases, and 10 bases had no gene match. The CDR3 loop spans 18 amino acids. Germline lookup yields CDR1 KGHSH and CDR2 LQKENI. The CDR3 region has the DNA TGTGCCAGCTCACAGATACCAAGGACTAGCGGGAGACAAGAGACCCAGTACTTC. Encoded protein: CASSQIPRTSGRQETQYF.

This clonotype has ten or more counts. The V call is TRBV7-2, the J call TRBJ1-2; the D is unclear. The CDR3 covers 14 residues. Germline V gene lookup returns CDR1 SGHTA and CDR2 FQGNSA. V lost 1 base, J lost 2 bases, and 8 bases lay in between. The CDR3 protein is CASSLGQDNYGYTF. CDR3 coding DNA: TGTGCCAGCAGCTTAGGACAAGACAACTATGGCTACACCTTC. The full variable domain, completed using reference TRBV7-2 and TRBJ1-2, is GAGVSQSPSNKVTEKGKDVELRCDPISGHTALYWYRQSLGQGLEFLIYFQGNSAPDKSGLPSDRFSAERTGGSVSTLTIQRTQQEDSAVYLCASSLGQDNYGYTFGSGTRLTVV.

In its sample, this clonotype was seen a few times. The rearrangement uses TRBV20-1 and TRBJ2-1, with 7 bases that match TRBD2. This CDR3 spans 16 amino acids. V shed 6 bases, J shed 0 bases, and the junction held 11 bases outside the gene matches. Germline lookup yields CDR1 DFQATT and CDR2 SNEGSKA (reference sequence). Here the CDR3 DNA reads TGCAGTGCCGGGAGGTTGGGGACCGCCTCCTACAATGAGCAGTTCTTC. Translation: CSAGRLGTASYNEQFF.

The gene calls are TRBV19 and TRBJ2-1, with 7 bases identical to TRBD1. CDR3 length equals 16 residues. CDR1 LNHDA and CDR2 SQIVND come from the germline V gene (reference sequence). The trim removed 5 bases at V and 3 bases at J, leaving 10 bases unmatched. This chain's CDR3 is CASSWGRGGFYNEQFF. As DNA, the CDR3 is TGTGCCAGTAGTTGGGGTCGAGGGGGCTTCTACAATGAGCAGTTCTTC.

This clonotype was seen only a few times. This chain connects TRBV7-3 to TRBJ1-1; 7 bases are a match to TRBD1. Germline V gene sequence: CDR1 SGHTA, CDR2 FQGTGA. J lost 5 bases, V lost 6 bases, and 12 bases had no gene match. The CDR3 runs to 15 residues. CDR3 residues: CASREIGTEGTEAFF. Here the CDR3 DNA reads TGTGCCAGCAGGGAAATCGGGACAGAGGGTACTGAAGCTTTCTTT.

The chain links TRBV20-1 to TRBJ2-7; no clear D gene. The V end was cut by 3 bases, the J end by 0 bases, with 12 bases between. The CDR3 extends over 14 amino acids. Germline CDR1 DFQATT, CDR2 SNEGSKA (reference sequence). The CDR3 nucleotides are TGCAGTGCTAGTAGTAGCCTCATCTCCTACGAGCAGTACTTC. As protein: CSASSSLISYEQYF.